The present T cell receptor beta chain was sequenced within a study of blood T cell repertoires in COVID-19 (dated by TCRdb to 2018 to 2020). Regarding the complete study: Collaborator samples came from the United States, Italy and Spain and covered acute and convalescent phases of COVID-19. The prospective study material was composed of cDNA or gDNA derived from T cells, B-cell-depleted T cells, or PBMCs. Deeply sampled blood TCRbeta repertoires from subjects exposed to, actively infected with, or recovered from COVID-19 were included in the dataset. HLA class I and class II types, where available, came from metadata supplied by the sample provider rather than from assay-based typing. The repertoires were made available in a free public database intended to serve as a resource for research on the immune response to SARS-CoV-2. The sample metadata nearly always contained a de-identified subject ID, COVID-19 status, age in years and sex. The samples were drawn from the first 160 participants of the ongoing ImmuneRACE study and from 1,254 subjects provided by 6 global collaborators. Summary of the overall study and its limitations: The quantity of clinical and demographic metadata differed by source and by participant and was supplied without curation.

The CDR3 runs 16 amino acids, cysteine and phenylalanine included. Only CDR3 DNA remains: 48 bases, in frame from the first base. Taken from the germline V gene (reference sequence), the CDR1 and CDR2 loops are SEHNR and FQNEAQ. V trim: 1 base; J trim: 7 bases; unmatched bases: 13. The collaborating institutions used their own protocols to collect whole blood in K2EDTA tubes. For TCRbeta analysis, collaborators shipped samples as frozen whole blood, isolated PBMCs, or DNA extracted from either of those sample types. This clone was observed once. This clone's antigen is unknown. No base quality values were provided; no much bigger clone lies one nucleotide off. The immunoSEQ Assay, a bias-controlled multiplex PCR, was used to amplify TCRbeta CDR3 regions from genomic DNA. The authors' analysis ran thus. The number of nucleated cells in each sample was estimated from the amplification of reference gene primers within the assay. Sequence reads were collapsed and filtered to measure the absolute abundance of every unique TCRbeta CDR3 rearrangement. For each sample, productive Simpson clonality was calculated as the square root of Simpson's diversity index over productive rearrangements. Entries here come from immuneACCESS through TCRdb and include only in-frame sequences with V and J called. Some clones fail to appear in such tables; in the studies checked, an unresolved V gene covers under half of the shortfall, and the cause of the remainder is unknown. V and J calls and clone size are given by that table; D and trimming were obtained from the DNA. The sample table contains around 260,000 clones; only one count was recorded for approximately 86% of them. Approximately 2% of the sample goes to the ten largest clones.

The receptor's source is a man aged 30 to 39 with active or convalescent COVID-19. The receptor chain draws on TRBV7-9 and TRBJ2-7; the junction holds 7 bases that match TRBD1. The material sequenced was peripheral blood. The DNA sequence is given as TGTGCCAGCAGCTTAGGGTCCGGGACAGTAGGTCGTGAGCAGTACTTC. This gives the protein CASSLGSGTVGREQYF.